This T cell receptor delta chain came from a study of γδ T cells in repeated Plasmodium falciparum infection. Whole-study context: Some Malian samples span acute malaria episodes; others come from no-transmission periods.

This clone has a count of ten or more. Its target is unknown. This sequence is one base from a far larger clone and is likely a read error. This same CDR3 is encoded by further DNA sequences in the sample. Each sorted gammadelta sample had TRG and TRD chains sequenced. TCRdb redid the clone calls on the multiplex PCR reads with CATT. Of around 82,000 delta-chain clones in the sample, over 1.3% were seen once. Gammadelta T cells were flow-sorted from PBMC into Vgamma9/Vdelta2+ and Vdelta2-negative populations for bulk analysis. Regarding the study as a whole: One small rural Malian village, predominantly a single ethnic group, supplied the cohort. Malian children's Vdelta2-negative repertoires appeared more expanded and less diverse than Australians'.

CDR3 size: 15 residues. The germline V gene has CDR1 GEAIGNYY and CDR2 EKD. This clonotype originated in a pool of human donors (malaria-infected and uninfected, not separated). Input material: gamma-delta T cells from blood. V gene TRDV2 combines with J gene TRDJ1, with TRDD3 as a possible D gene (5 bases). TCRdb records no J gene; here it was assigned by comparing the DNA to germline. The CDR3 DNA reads TGTGCCTGTGACCAGTGGGGCCTTTACACCGACAAACTCATCTTT. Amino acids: CACDQWGLYTDKLIF.